A single sample is the source of the 29 T cell receptor beta chains below, sequenced in a study of cytomegalovirus exposure and HLA in healthy donors. Measured with immunoSEQ multiplex PCR; TCRdb has only the in-frame clones, and not every one. The sample shows over 150,000 clones, 91% of them seen only once. The material sequenced was PBMCs. The source of these receptors is a woman between 18 and 29 years old in good health and CMV-seropositive.

The gene calls are TRBV4-3 and TRBJ2-1; D perhaps matches TRBD2 (5 bases). Trimming removed 0 bases from V and 0 bases from J, with 12 bases in between. CDR1 is LGHNA, CDR2 YSLEER, per germline. The CDR3 runs 17 residues. The CDR3 reads CASSQDPDSSSYNEQFF. The CDR3 region has the DNA TGCGCCAGCAGCCAAGATCCGGACTCCAGCTCCTACAATGAGCAGTTCTTC.

This clone has more than one count but fewer than ten. This chain connects TRBV19 to TRBJ1-2; possibly TRBD1 for D (5 bases). Germline CDR1 and CDR2: LNHDA and SQIVND (reference sequence). Trimming removed 10 bases at V and 4 bases at J, with 10 bases between. The CDR3 spans 11 residues. The CDR3 DNA reads TGTGCCACGGGGGACGGCTATGGCTACACCTTC. Protein product: CATGDGYGYTF.

The V and J genes are TRBV6-6 and TRBJ1-1, with D uncertain. In germline, CDR1 is MNHNY, CDR2 SVGAGI (reference sequence). There are 15 residues in the CDR3. The V end lost 4 bases, the J end lost 8 bases, and 20 bases lay between the germline ends. CDR3 sequence reads: CASSSLLRGFKEAFF. CDR3 coding DNA: TGTGCCAGCAGTTCACTCTTGCGGGGTTTTAAGGAAGCTTTCTTT.

The chain joins TRBV18 to TRBJ1-5; 9 bases map to TRBD1. The J segment lost 7 bases and the V segment lost 4 bases, leaving 5 bases of the junction unmatched. The CDR3 spans 14 residues. Per the germline V gene, CDR1 is KGHSH and CDR2 is LQKENI. CDR3 sequence: CASSLRDRDQPQHF. In DNA, the CDR3 is TGTGCCAGCTCACTCCGGGACAGGGACCAGCCCCAGCATTTT.

This clone occurred once. The rearrangement uses TRBV7-2 and TRBJ2-7, with TRBD1 matching over 9 bases. The CDR3 totals 13 residues. In germline, CDR1 is SGHTA, CDR2 FQGNSA. The V and J ends lost 7 bases and 5 bases, in that order; junction bases with no gene match: 6. Here the CDR3 reads CASNRDRENEQYF. Written as DNA, the CDR3 is TGTGCCAGCAACCGGGACAGGGAAAACGAGCAGTACTTC.

This clone was observed once. The V and J genes are TRBV5-1 and TRBJ1-4; D gene ambiguous. V was pared by 1 base and J by 0 bases, with 7 bases between. Germline CDR1 reads SGHRS; CDR2 reads YFSETQ. CDR3 size: 15 residues. The chain's CDR3 is CASSLSGATNEKLFF. In DNA, the CDR3 is TGCGCCAGCAGCTTGTCCGGGGCAACTAATGAAAAACTGTTTTTT.

The chain couples TRBV29-1 to TRBJ1-2, with 7 bases lining up with TRBD1. CDR3 length equals 14 residues. V lost 5 bases to trimming and J lost 2 bases; unmatched junction nucleotides: 8. Germline V gene lookup returns CDR1 SQVTM and CDR2 ANQGSEA. DNA for the CDR3: TGCAGCGTTTTATTCCCAGGGGGAAACTATGGCTACACCTTC. It encodes CSVLFPGGNYGYTF.

The chain recombines TRBV7-9 with TRBJ1-5, with D hard to call. Trimming left V 6 bases short and J 3 bases short, with 21 bases between. This CDR3 has 17 residues. In germline, CDR1 is SEHNR, CDR2 FQNEAQ (reference sequence). The CDR3 coding sequence is TGTGCCAGCAGGCTCACCACACCCATCTCCTTCAATCAGCCCCAGCATTTT. Translating gives CASRLTTPISFNQPQHF. Drawing the rest from reference TRBV7-9 and TRBJ1-5, the complete variable domain is DTGVSQNPRHKITKRGQNVTFRCDPISEHNRLYWYRQTLGQGPEFLTYFQNEAQLEKSRLLSDRFSAERPKGSFSTLEIQRTEQGDSAMYLCASRLTTPISFNQPQHFGDGTRLSIL.

This rearrangement joins TRBV5-1 to TRBJ2-5, with 10 positions matching TRBD1. Looked up from germline, CDR1 is SGHRS and CDR2 is YFSETQ. This CDR3 region has 15 residues. The V gene end was trimmed by 0 bases and the J gene end by 4 bases; junction bases not matched to a gene: 3. The CDR3 DNA follows: TGCGCCAGCAGCTTGGGACAGGGGGCGGGAGAGACCCAGTACTTC. It is translated as CASSLGQGAGETQYF.

The chain employs TRBV6-5 and TRBJ1-5; perhaps TRBD1 as D (5 bases). With 6 bases removed from V and 5 bases from J, the gap between germline ends came to 14 bases. CDR3 length equals 14 residues. Per germline, CDR1 MNHEY and CDR2 SVGAGI. CDR3 bases: TGTGCCAGCAGCCCCCAGGGAGGGCATCAGCCCCAGCATTTT. Translated: CASSPQGGHQPQHF.

Only one count was recorded for this clone. This chain uses TRBV30 with TRBJ2-5; D unresolved. Looked up from germline, CDR1 is GTSNPN and CDR2 is SVGIG (reference sequence). CDR3 size: 11 residues. The V gene lost 8 bases and the J gene lost 7 bases, with 14 bases spanning the gap. This CDR3 reads CARMVSGTQYF. In DNA, the CDR3 is TGTGCCCGGATGGTCTCGGGGACCCAGTACTTC.

The J gene is TRBJ1-2, the V gene TRBV2; D remains unclear. Trimming took 6 bases from V and 4 from J, leaving 12 bases between them. Germline CDR1 is SNHLY and CDR2 is FYNNEI. This CDR3 comprises 13 residues. Written as DNA, the CDR3 is TGTGCCAGCAGCGCACAGTTGGGCTATGGCTACACCTTC. Translating it yields CASSAQLGYGYTF.

The chain carries TRBV7-6 and TRBJ2-7; 7 bases are shared with TRBD1. The CDR3 runs to 15 residues. Germline CDR1 SGHVS, CDR2 FNYEAQ. Trimming cost V 0 bases and J 6 bases; bases outside gene matches: 8. CDR3 residues: CASSLATGSYGEQYF. The CDR3 DNA sequence: TGTGCCAGCAGCTTAGCGACAGGGTCTTATGGCGAGCAGTACTTC.

The rearrangement links TRBV6-5 to TRBJ2-3; 8 bases are shared with TRBD2. Germline V lookup: CDR1 MNHEY, CDR2 SVGAGI. J gave up 4 bases and V 5 bases, and 5 bases lay outside the gene matches. The CDR3 runs to 14 residues. The CDR3 DNA follows: TGTGCCAGCAGTCAAGCGGGGGAACCAGATACGCAGTATTTT. Translating gives CASSQAGEPDTQYF.

The J gene is TRBJ1-3, the V gene TRBV7-8; maybe TRBD1 (6 bases). V was trimmed by 5 bases and J by 3 bases, leaving 11 bases between them. The CDR3 runs to 14 residues. CDR1 and CDR2 (germline): SGHVS, FQNEAQ. Here the CDR3 DNA reads TGTGCCAGCAGCCACGGGACAATTGGAAACACCATATATTTT. It translates to CASSHGTIGNTIYF.

The chain carries TRBV6-5 and TRBJ2-5; D is perhaps TRBD2 (7 bases). This CDR3 region has 15 residues. Germline V gives CDR1 MNHEY, CDR2 SVGAGI. V lost 2 bases and J 5 bases, leaving 15 bases between the germline ends. The CDR3, as DNA: TGTGCCAGCAGTTACAACGTGGGGAGGGGGGAGACCCAGTACTTC. As protein: CASSYNVGRGETQYF.

The chain is built from TRBV27 and TRBJ2-3; 9 bases agree with TRBD2. This CDR3 region has 14 residues. The ends lost 2 bases at V and 9 bases at J; junction bases unmatched: 6. Per the germline V gene, CDR1 is MNHEY and CDR2 is SMNVEV (reference sequence). In DNA, the CDR3 is TGTGCCAGCAGTTTACAATTAGGACTAGCGACGCAGTATTTT. This gives the protein CASSLQLGLATQYF.

The chain carries TRBV28 and TRBJ2-2; 10 bases align to TRBD2. CDR3 length equals 16 residues. Per germline, CDR1 MDHEN and CDR2 SYDVKM. V dropped 5 bases and J dropped 5; count of bases not matched to a gene: 8. In nucleotides, the CDR3 is TGTGCCAGCAGTGCACAAAGGACTAGCGGAACCGGGGAGCTGTTTTTT. Amino acid sequence: CASSAQRTSGTGELFF.

The chain joins TRBV28 to TRBJ2-1, with TRBD2 identical over 13 bases. V lost 2 bases, J lost 5 bases, and 3 bases stayed unmatched. The germline V gene encodes CDR1 MDHEN and CDR2 SYDVKM. The CDR3 extends over 16 amino acids. CDR3 residues: CASSLRTSGGHNEQFF. The CDR3 DNA reads as TGTGCCAGCAGTTTACGGACTAGCGGGGGACACAATGAGCAGTTCTTC. Full variable domain (missing parts from reference TRBV28 and TRBJ2-1): DVKVTQSSRYLVKRTGEKVFLECVQDMDHENMFWYRQDPGLGLRLIYFSYDVKMKEKGDIPEGYSVSREKKERFSLILESASTNQTSMYLCASSLRTSGGHNEQFFGPGTRLTVL.

J is TRBJ2-7 and V is TRBV7-9, with 7 bases lining up with TRBD1. This CDR3 is 15 amino acids long. The V and J ends lost 3 bases and 0 bases, in that order; junction bases with no gene match: 5. CDR1 is SEHNR, CDR2 FQNEAQ, per germline (reference sequence). CDR3 sequence: CASSFTGVSSYEQYF. In nucleotides, the CDR3 is TGTGCCAGCAGCTTCACAGGGGTTAGCTCCTACGAGCAGTACTTC.

The chain links TRBV15 to TRBJ2-2; 11 nucleotides match TRBD2. This CDR3 region has 16 residues. After removal of 3 bases from V and 4 bases from J, the junction contained 4 bases not matched to a gene. Germline loops: CDR1 LNHNV, CDR2 YYDKDF (reference sequence). The CDR3 DNA follows: TGTGCCACCAGCAGGGTAGCGGGAGGGCGCACCGGGGAGCTGTTTTTT. Encoded protein: CATSRVAGGRTGELFF.

As DNA, the CDR3 is TGTGCCAGCAGTTTATTTTCAGGGGGTAATGGGGCCAACGTCCTGACTTTC. Protein: CASSLFSGGNGANVLTF. The genes are TRBV28 and TRBJ2-6; 7 bases align to TRBD1. The germline gives CDR1 MDHEN, CDR2 SYDVKM. The length of the CDR3 is 17 residues. Trimming at V came to 1 base and at J to 3 bases, leaving 6 bases not matched to a gene.

V and J are TRBV7-2 and TRBJ2-5, with D perhaps TRBD2 (5 bases). V lost 1 base and J 5 bases, leaving 11 bases between the germline ends. Looked up from germline, CDR1 is SGHTA and CDR2 is FQGNSA. This CDR3 spans 14 amino acids. CDR3 in DNA: TGTGCCAGCAGCTTAGGACAACGAGGGGAGACCCAGTACTTC. It yields the protein CASSLGQRGETQYF.

The gene calls are TRBV15 and TRBJ2-5, with D possibly matching TRBD2 (5 bases). This CDR3 has 15 residues. V shed 0 bases and J shed 5 bases, with 13 bases lying between them. Germline loops: CDR1 LNHNV, CDR2 YYDKDF (reference sequence). The CDR3 nucleotides are TGTGCCACCAGCAGAGATCTACGGGGTGGGGAGACCCAGTACTTC. This encodes CATSRDLRGGETQYF.

The chain joins TRBV28 to TRBJ2-7; TRBD2 aligns across 10 bases. Germline V gives CDR1 MDHEN, CDR2 SYDVKM. V lost 6 bases and J lost 3; bases outside the gene matches: 11. This CDR3 has 16 amino acids. CDR3 coding DNA: TGTGCCAGCAGGAGTCAGATAGCGGGGGGACACTACGAGCAGTACTTC. Translated, it gives CASRSQIAGGHYEQYF.

The chain employs TRBV7-9 and TRBJ2-5, with 7 nucleotides matching TRBD1. Trimming cost V 5 bases and J 1 base; bases outside gene matches: 10. The CDR3 contains 16 residues. The germline gives CDR1 SEHNR, CDR2 FQNEAQ (reference sequence). The CDR3 DNA sequence: TGTGCCAGCAGCCCTGGGACAGCCCCGGGCCAAGAGACCCAGTACTTC. Residues: CASSPGTAPGQETQYF.

The chain joins TRBV28 to TRBJ2-3; 7 bases are a match to TRBD2. With V trimmed by 6 bases and J by 2 bases, 14 bases remained unmatched. This CDR3 spans 17 amino acids. Looked up from germline, CDR1 is MDHEN and CDR2 is SYDVKM. CDR3 region: CASSLGILADSTDTQYF. For the CDR3, the DNA is TGTGCCAGCAGCCTAGGGATCCTAGCGGACTCCACAGATACGCAGTATTTT.

The V gene is TRBV7-9, the J gene TRBJ2-5; D possibly corresponds to TRBD1 (6 bases). Trimming shortened V by 4 bases and J by 2 bases, and 8 bases separated the two germline ends. CDR3 length equals 13 residues. Germline CDR1 SEHNR, CDR2 FQNEAQ (reference sequence). In DNA, the CDR3 is TGTGCCAGCAGCTCGGACAGTCAAGAGACCCAGTACTTC. Protein sequence: CASSSDSQETQYF.

The chain has TRBV19 and TRBJ1-1; D is ambiguous. Germline CDR1 is LNHDA and CDR2 is SQIVND (reference sequence). Trimming cost V 5 bases and J 0 bases, with 10 bases left between them. The CDR3 covers 14 residues. The CDR3 is CASSSRYLNTEAFF. In nucleotides, the CDR3 is TGTGCCAGTAGTTCGAGATACTTGAACACTGAAGCTTTCTTT.